This T cell receptor (beta chain) was identified in a study of control samples from healthy donors and cancer patients. With 2 bases clipped from V and 5 bases from J, the junction kept 3 bases outside the gene matches. The CDR3 has 15 amino acids. Germline V gives CDR1 MDHEN, CDR2 SYDVKM. Only in-frame clones appear in the TCRdb table, and some are missing; sequencing was by immunoSEQ multiplex PCR. The sample has 150,000 or so clones, just over 85% seen once. Specimen: blood. The TCR comes from a man between 18 and 35 years old in good health. This sequence joins TRBV28 and TRBJ2-1; 10 nucleotides line up with TRBD2. The CDR3 coding sequence is TGTGCCAGCAGTTTACACGGGACTAGCGACAATGAGCAGTTCTTC. Its translation: CASSLHGTSDNEQFF.